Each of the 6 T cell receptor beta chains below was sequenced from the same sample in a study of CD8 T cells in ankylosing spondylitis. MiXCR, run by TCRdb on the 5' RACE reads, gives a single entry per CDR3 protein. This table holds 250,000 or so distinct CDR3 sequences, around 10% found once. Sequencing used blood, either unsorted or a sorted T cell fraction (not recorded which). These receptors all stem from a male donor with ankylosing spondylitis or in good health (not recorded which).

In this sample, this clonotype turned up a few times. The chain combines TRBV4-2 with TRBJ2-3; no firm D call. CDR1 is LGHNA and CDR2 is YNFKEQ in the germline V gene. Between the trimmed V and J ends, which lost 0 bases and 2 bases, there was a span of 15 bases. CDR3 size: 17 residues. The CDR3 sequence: CASSQDEALIDTDTQYF. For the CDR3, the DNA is TGTGCCAGCAGCCAAGATGAGGCGCTTATCGACACAGATACGCAGTATTTT.

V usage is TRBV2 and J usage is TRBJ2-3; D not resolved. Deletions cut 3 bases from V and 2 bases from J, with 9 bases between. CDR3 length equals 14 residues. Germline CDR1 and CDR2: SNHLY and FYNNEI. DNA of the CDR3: TGTGCCAGCAGTGAGGAGACTTTCACAGATACGCAGTATTTT. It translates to CASSEETFTDTQYF. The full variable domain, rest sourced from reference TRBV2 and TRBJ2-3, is EPEVTQTPSHQVTQMGQEVILRCVPISNHLYFYWYRQILGQKVEFLVSFYNNEISEKSEIFDDQFSVERPDGSNFTLKIRSTKLEDSAMYFCASSEETFTDTQYFGPGTRLTVL.

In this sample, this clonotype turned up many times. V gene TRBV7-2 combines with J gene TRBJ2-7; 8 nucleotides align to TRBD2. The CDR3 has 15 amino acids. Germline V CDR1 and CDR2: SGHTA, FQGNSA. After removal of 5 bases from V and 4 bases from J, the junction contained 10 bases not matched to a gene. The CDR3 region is CASSPMLAGWYEQYF. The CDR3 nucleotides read TGTGCCAGCAGCCCAATGTTAGCGGGATGGTACGAGCAGTACTTC.

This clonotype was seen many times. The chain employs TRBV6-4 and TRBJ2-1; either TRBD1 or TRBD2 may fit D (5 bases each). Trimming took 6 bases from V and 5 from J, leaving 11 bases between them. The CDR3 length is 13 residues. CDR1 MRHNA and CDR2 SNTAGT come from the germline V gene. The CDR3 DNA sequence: TGTGCCAGCAGCCGGGACGAGAACAATGAGCAGTTCTTC. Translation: CASSRDENNEQFF.

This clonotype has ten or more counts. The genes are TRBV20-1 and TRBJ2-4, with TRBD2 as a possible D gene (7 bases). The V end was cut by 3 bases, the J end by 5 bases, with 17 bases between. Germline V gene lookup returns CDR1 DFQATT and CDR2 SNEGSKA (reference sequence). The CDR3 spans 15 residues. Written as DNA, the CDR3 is TGCAGTGCTAGTAATTGGGGAGGGGGTGAAAACATTCAGTACTTC. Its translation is CSASNWGGGENIQYF.

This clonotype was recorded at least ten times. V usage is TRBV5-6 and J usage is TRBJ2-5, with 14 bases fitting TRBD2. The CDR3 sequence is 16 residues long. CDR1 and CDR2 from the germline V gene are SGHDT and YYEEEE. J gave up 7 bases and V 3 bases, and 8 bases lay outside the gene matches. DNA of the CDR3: TGTGCCAGCAGCTGGACGGGACTAGCGGGAGAGGGGACCCAGTACTTC. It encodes CASSWTGLAGEGTQYF.